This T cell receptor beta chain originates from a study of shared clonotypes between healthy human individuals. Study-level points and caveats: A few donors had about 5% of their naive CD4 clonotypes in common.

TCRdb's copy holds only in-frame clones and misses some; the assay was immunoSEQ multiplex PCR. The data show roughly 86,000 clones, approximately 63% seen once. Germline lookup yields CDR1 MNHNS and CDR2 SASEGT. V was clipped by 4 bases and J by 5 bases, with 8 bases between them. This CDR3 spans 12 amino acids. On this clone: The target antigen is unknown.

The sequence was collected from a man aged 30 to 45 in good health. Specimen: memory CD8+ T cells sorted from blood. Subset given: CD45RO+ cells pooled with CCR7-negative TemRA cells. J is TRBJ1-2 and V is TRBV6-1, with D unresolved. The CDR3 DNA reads TGTGCCAGCAGTGGGGCGTCTTATGGCTACACCTTC. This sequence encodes CASSGASYGYTF.